This is a list of T cell receptor beta chains from one sample in a study of blood T cells in healthy people across ages. TCRdb itself ran the 5' RACE reads through MiXCR, one entry per CDR3 protein. The profile shows about 970,000 distinct CDR3 sequences, approximately 50% of them singletons. Sequencing used blood. The source is a woman aged 55 to 70 in good health. The CDR3 runs from the conserved cysteine through the conserved F or W. D genes are given only for firm matches. Clone size is shown for a subset of rows, as once, few, many or a class of expanded clone.

D	J	size	V	DNA	CDR3
-	TRBJ2-7	few	TRBV20-1	TGCAGTGCCACGACTAGTTTGTTAGACTACGAGCAGTACTTC	CSATTSLLDYEQYF
TRBD2	TRBJ2-7	-	TRBV29-1	TGCAACGCCCTTAGCGGGAGGGCCTACGAGCAGTACTTC	CNALSGRAYEQYF
-	TRBJ2-1	-	TRBV20-1	TGCAGTGCTAGAGTAAGCTACGGGAATTGGTACAATGAGCAGTTCTTC	CSARVSYGNWYNEQFF
TRBD1	TRBJ2-7	few	TRBV3-1	TGTGCCAGCAGCCCCCGACAGGGGTCTACCTACGAGCAGTACTTC	CASSPRQGSTYEQYF
-	TRBJ2-7	-	TRBV20-1	TGCAGTGTTAGGCCGTTCTCCTACGAGCAGTACTTC	CSVRPFSYEQYF
-	TRBJ2-7	-	TRBV7-2	TGTGCCAGCAGTCTAGGACTAAAATCAACCGAGCAGTACTTC	CASSLGLKSTEQYF
TRBD1	TRBJ1-6	-	TRBV6-6	TGTGCCAGCTCCACCCGGGGAGGGGGGACAGGGCTTGGTTACCTCCACTTT	CASSTRGGGTGLGYLHF
TRBD2	TRBJ2-7	-	TRBV9	TGTGCCAGCAGCGTAGATCTAGCGGGACGCTACGAGCAGTACTTC	CASSVDLAGRYEQYF
TRBD2	TRBJ2-3	-	TRBV4-3	TGCGCCAGCAGCCAGGTTACTAGCGGGAGGCGCACAGATACGCAGTATTTT	CASSQVTSGRRTDTQYF
TRBD2	TRBJ2-1	-	TRBV20-1	TGCAGTGCTATGGGGGCTAGCGGGACCAATGAGCAGTTCTTC	CSAMGASGTNEQFF
-	TRBJ2-2	-	TRBV20-1	TGCAGTGCTAGAGTGGGGGGCAAGGGAATCTCCGGGGAGCTGTTTTTT	CSARVGGKGISGELFF
TRBD2	TRBJ2-7	-	TRBV20-1	TGCAGTGCTAGAGACACTAGCGGGAGCTCCTACGAGCAGTACTTC	CSARDTSGSSYEQYF
TRBD2	TRBJ2-1	few	TRBV9	TGTGCCTCCTCCGGGGCGGGAGGTATGAGTGAGCAGTTCTTC	CASSGAGGMSEQFF
TRBD2	TRBJ2-1	few	TRBV20-1	TGCAGTGCTCCGAGCGGGACGGTCATGCATGAGCAGTTCTTC	CSAPSGTVMHEQFF
-	TRBJ1-4	-	TRBV3-1	TGTGCCAGCAGCTACATTCCACAGGCTAATGAAAAACTGTTTTTT	CASSYIPQANEKLFF
TRBD1	TRBJ1-2	-	TRBV28	TGTGCCACCGGGCCCGGGACAGGGGTCTATGGCTACACCTTC	CATGPGTGVYGYTF